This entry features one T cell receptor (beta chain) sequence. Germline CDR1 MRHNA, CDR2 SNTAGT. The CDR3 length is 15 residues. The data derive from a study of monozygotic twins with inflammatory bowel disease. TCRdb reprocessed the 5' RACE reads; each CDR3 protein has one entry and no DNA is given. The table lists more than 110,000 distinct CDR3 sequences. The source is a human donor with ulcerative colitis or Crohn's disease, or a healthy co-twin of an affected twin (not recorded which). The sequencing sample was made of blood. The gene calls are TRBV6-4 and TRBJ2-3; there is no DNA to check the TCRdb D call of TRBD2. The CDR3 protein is CASSEDEGHTDTQYF.